These 6 T cell receptor beta chains were all obtained from the same sample, sequenced in a study of T-cell memory formation after mild COVID-19. TCRdb used MiXCR to reprocess the 5' RACE reads, holding one entry per CDR3 protein. The sample shows about 140,000 distinct CDR3 sequences, 14% of them seen only once. Material: PBMCs or a T cell subset sorted from them (not recorded which). The receptors were gathered from an adult woman who had mild COVID-19 (a few samples of this study predate the infection). Cell type and time point are not known.

The chain is built from TRBV7-8 and TRBJ1-1, with D possibly TRBD1 on 5 matching bases. Germline V gene sequence: CDR1 SGHVS, CDR2 FQNEAQ. Trimming removed 0 bases at V and 4 bases at J, with 12 bases between. The CDR3 loop spans 15 amino acids. In DNA form, the CDR3 reads TGTGCCAGCAGCTTAGCCCTTGGGGGAGCCACTGAAGCTTTCTTT. Translation: CASSLALGGATEAFF.

The rearrangement uses TRBV4-1 and TRBJ2-7; D call uncertain. Trimming took off 0 bases at V and 3 bases at J, with 12 bases between the two ends. CDR1 and CDR2 from the germline V gene are MGHRA and YSYEKL. The CDR3 consists of 15 residues. The CDR3 coding sequence is TGCGCCAGCAGCCAAGAAAGATCCCAGGTCTACGAGCAGTACTTC. Its translation: CASSQERSQVYEQYF.

The chain recombines TRBV6-5 with TRBJ1-1; D uncertain. This CDR3 contains 12 residues. Germline CDR1 MNHEY, CDR2 SVGAGI. The V end lost 2 bases, the J end lost 9 bases, and 10 bases lay between the germline ends. As DNA, the CDR3 is TGTGCCAGCAGTTACCCAAACGATCAAGCTTTCTTT. Its translation: CASSYPNDQAFF.

J is TRBJ1-1 and V is TRBV7-9; 10 bases are shared with TRBD1. The V gene's germline CDR1 is SEHNR and CDR2 FQNEAQ (reference sequence). The trim removed 5 bases at V and 1 base at J, leaving 7 bases unmatched. The CDR3 consists of 16 residues. CDR3 loop: CASSARQGAENTEAFF. CDR3 DNA sequence: TGTGCCAGCAGCGCAAGACAGGGGGCTGAGAACACTGAAGCTTTCTTT.

This clonotype has a handful of counts. The V gene is TRBV7-2, the J gene TRBJ2-3; 10 positions agree with TRBD2. V lost 5 bases to trimming and J lost 3 bases; unmatched junction nucleotides: 8. The CDR3 consists of 16 residues. Germline CDR1 reads SGHTA; CDR2 reads FQGNSA. CDR3 coding DNA: TGTGCCAGCAGCACCAGGCTAGCGGGAGTTACAGATACGCAGTATTTT. This encodes CASSTRLAGVTDTQYF.

The table lists this clonotype with a few counts. The J gene is TRBJ1-1, the V gene TRBV6-5; perhaps TRBD1 as D (6 bases). CDR1 and CDR2 from the germline V gene are MNHEY and SVGAGI. Trimming cost V 0 bases and J 5 bases, with 13 bases left between them. The CDR3 loop spans 15 amino acids. The CDR3 nucleotides read TGTGCCAGCAGTTACTCGCGGAGGCAGGGGACTGAAGCTTTCTTT. It is translated as CASSYSRRQGTEAFF.